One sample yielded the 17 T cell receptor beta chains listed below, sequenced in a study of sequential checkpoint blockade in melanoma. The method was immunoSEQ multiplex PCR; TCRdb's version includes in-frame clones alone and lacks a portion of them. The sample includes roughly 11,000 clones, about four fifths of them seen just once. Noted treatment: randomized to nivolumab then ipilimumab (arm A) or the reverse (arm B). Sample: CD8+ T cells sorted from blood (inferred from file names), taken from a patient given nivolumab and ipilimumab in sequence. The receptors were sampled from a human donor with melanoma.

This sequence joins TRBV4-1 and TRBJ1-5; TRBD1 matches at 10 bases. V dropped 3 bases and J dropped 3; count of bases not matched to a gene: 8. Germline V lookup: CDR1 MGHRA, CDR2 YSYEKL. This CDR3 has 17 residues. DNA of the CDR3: TGCGCCAGCAGCCAGGAAAGGACAGGGGGAAACAATCAGCCCCAGCATTTT. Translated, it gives CASSQERTGGNNQPQHF.

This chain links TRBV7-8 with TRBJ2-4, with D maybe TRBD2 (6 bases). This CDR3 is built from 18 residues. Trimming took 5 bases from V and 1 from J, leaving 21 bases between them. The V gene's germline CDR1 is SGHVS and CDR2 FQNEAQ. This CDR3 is CASSPSRDFFGAKNIQYF. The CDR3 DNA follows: TGTGCCAGCAGCCCGTCCCGGGACTTTTTTGGGGCCAAAAACATTCAGTACTTC. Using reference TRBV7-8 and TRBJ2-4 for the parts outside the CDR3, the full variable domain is GAGVSQSPRYKVAKRGQDVALRCDPISGHVSLFWYQQALGQGPEFLTYFQNEAQLDKSGLPSDRFFAERPEGSVSTLKIQRTQQEDSAVYLCASSPSRDFFGAKNIQYFGAGTRLSVL.

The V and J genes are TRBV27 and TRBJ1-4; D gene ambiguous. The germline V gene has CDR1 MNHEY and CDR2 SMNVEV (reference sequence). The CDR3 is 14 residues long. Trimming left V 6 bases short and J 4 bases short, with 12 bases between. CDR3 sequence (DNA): TGTGCCAGCAGCCGATTTACGGGTAATGAAAAACTGTTTTTT. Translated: CASSRFTGNEKLFF.

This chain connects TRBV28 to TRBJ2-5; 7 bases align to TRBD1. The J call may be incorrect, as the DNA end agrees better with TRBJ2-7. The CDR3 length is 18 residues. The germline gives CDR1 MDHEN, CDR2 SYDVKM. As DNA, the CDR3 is TGTGCCAGCAGTTCGGTCCGCGATACTCGGACAGGCTCCTACGAGCAGTACTTC. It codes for CASSSVRDTRTGSYEQYF.

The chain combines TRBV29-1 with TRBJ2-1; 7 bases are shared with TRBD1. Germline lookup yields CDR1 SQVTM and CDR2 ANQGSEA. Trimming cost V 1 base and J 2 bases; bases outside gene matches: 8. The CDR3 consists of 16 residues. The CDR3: CSVEGEGASTYNEQFF. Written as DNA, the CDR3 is TGCAGCGTTGAAGGCGAGGGGGCTTCCACCTACAATGAGCAGTTCTTC.

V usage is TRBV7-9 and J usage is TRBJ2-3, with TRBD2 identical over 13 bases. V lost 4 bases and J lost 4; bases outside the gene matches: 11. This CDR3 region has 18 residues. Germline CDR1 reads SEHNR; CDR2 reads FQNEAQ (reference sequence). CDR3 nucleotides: TGTGCCAGCAGCTCCCCGGGACTAGCGGGGATCGGGGCAGATACGCAGTATTTT. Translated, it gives CASSSPGLAGIGADTQYF.

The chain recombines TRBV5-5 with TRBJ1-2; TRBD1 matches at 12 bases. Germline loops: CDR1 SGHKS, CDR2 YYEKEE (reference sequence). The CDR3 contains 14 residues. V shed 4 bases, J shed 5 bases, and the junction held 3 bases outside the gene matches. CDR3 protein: CASSGDRGLYGYTF. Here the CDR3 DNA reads TGTGCCAGCAGCGGGGACAGGGGGCTGTATGGCTACACCTTC.

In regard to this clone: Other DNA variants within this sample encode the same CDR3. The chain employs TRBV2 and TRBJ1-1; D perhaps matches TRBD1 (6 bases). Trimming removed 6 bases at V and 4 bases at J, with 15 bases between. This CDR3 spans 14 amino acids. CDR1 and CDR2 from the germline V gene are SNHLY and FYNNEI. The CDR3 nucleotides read TGTGCCAGCAGACCAGGGGCGGTTCGCACTGAAGCTTTCTTT. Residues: CASRPGAVRTEAFF.

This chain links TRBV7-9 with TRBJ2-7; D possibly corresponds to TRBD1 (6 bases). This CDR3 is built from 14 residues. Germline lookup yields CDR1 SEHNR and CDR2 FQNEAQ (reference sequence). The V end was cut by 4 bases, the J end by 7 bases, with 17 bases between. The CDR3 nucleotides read TGTGCCAGCAGCTACAGGGTAGAGTTGGGAGAGCAGTACTTC. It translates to CASSYRVELGEQYF.

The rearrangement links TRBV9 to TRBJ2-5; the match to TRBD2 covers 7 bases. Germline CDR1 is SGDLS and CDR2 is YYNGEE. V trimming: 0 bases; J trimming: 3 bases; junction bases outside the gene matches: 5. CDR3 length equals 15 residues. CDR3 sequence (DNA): TGTGCCAGCAGCGTAGAAGCGGGGAGTAAAGAGACCCAGTACTTC. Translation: CASSVEAGSKETQYF.

DNA for the CDR3: TGTGCCAGTAGAGCAGGGGTAAACACCGGGGAGCTGTTTTTT. Its translation: CASRAGVNTGELFF. This chain joins TRBV19 and TRBJ2-2; D might be TRBD1 (6 bases). The CDR3 length is 14 residues. CDR1 and CDR2 from the germline V gene are LNHDA and SQIVND (reference sequence). Trimming stripped 6 bases from V and 2 bases from J, with 10 bases between. The variable domain in full, with the rest retrieved from reference TRBV19 and TRBJ2-2, is DGGITQSPKYLFRKEGQNVTLSCEQNLNHDAMYWYRQDPGQGLRLIYYSQIVNDFQKGDIAEGYSVSREKKESFPLTVTSAQKNPTAFYLCASRAGVNTGELFFGEGSRLTVL.

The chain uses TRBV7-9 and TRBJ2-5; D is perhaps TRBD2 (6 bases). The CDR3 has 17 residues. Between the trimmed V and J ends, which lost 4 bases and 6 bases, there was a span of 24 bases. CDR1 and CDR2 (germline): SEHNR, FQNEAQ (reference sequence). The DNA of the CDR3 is TGTGCCAGCAGCTACGGAACCGGGACTCTTGGGCGCAAGACCCAGTACTTC. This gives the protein CASSYGTGTLGRKTQYF.

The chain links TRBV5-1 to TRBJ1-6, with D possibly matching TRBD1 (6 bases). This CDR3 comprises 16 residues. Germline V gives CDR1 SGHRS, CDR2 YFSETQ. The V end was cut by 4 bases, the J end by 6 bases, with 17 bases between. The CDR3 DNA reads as TGCGCCAGCAGCGAACTAACAGGGCCGGTTAATTCACCCCTCCACTTT. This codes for CASSELTGPVNSPLHF.

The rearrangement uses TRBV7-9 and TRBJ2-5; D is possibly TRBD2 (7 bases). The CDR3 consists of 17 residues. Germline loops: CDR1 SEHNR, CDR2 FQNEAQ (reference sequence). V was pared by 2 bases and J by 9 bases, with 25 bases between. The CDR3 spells CASSLRQDLSGGTAQYF. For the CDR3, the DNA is TGTGCCAGCAGCTTAAGACAGGACCTCTCCGGGGGGACGGCCCAGTACTTC.

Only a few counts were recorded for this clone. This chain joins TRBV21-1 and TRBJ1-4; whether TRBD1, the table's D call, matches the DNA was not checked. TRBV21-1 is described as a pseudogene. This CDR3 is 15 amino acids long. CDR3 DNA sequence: TGTGCCAGCACCTGGACAGACCCAACTAATGAAAAACTGTTTTTT. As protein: CASTWTDPTNEKLFF.

CDR3 coding DNA: TGCGCCAGCGGAGCGGATAGCAATCAGCCCCAGCATTTT. Translated, it gives CASGADSNQPQHF. The chain couples TRBV4-1 to TRBJ1-5; D is unresolved. V was shortened by 8 bases and J by 0 bases, with 8 bases between the two germline ends. CDR3 length: 13 residues. Germline CDR1 reads MGHRA; CDR2 reads YSYEKL.

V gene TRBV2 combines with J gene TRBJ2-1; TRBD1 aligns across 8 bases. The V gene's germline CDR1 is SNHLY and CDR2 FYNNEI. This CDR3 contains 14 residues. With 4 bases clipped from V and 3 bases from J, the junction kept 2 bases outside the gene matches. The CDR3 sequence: CASSGQGYYNEQFF. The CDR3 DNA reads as TGTGCCAGCAGTGGACAGGGGTACTACAATGAGCAGTTCTTC.